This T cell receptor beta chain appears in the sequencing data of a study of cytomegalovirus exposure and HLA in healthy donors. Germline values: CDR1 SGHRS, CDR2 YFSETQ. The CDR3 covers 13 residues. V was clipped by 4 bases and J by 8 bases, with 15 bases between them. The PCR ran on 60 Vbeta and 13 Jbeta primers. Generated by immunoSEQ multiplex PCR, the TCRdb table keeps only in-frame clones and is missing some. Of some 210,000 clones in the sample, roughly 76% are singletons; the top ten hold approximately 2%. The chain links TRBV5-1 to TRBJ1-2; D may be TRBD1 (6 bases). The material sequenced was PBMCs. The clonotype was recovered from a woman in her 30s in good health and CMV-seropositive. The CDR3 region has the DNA TGCGCCAGCAGCCAGACAGGTTGGGTCGGCTACACCTTC. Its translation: CASSQTGWVGYTF.